The entry below describes one T cell receptor beta chain. These data come from a study of T cell responses to AZD1222 COVID-19 vaccine. Clones were read by immunoSEQ multiplex PCR, and TCRdb kept only the in-frame ones, dropping some. The data show 65,000 to 70,000 clones, with around 82% seen just once and around 5% held by the top ten. The CDR3 consists of 14 residues. CDR1 is SGHTS and CDR2 is YDEGEE in the germline V gene. The ends were cut back, 0 bases at V and 10 bases at J, with 16 bases in the middle. The chain recombines TRBV5-8 with TRBJ1-1; D possibly corresponds to TRBD1 (5 bases). The clonotype was recovered from an adult in good health. The sequences come from peripheral blood, collected on day 0 of AZD1222 vaccination. CDR3 residues: CASSLGGSTGGAFF. The CDR3 nucleotides are TGTGCCAGCAGCTTGGGGGGCTCCACCGGGGGAGCTTTCTTT.